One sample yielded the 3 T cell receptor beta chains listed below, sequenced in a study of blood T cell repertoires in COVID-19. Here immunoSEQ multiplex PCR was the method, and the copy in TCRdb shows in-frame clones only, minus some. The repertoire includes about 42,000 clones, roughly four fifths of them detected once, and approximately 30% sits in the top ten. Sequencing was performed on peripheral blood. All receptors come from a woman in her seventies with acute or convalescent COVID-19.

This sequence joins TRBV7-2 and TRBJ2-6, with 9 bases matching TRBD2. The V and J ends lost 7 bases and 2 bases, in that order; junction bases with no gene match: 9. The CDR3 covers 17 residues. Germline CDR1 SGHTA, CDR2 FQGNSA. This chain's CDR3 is CASTLRGGAAGANVLTF. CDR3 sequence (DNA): TGTGCCAGCACCCTCCGCGGGGGGGCCGCTGGGGCCAACGTCCTGACTTTC.

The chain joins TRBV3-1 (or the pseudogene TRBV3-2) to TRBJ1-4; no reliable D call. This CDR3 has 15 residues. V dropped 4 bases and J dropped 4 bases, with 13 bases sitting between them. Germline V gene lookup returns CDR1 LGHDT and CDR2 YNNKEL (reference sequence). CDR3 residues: CASSPLENHNEKLFF. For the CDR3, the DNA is TGTGCCAGCAGCCCCCTAGAGAATCATAATGAAAAACTGTTTTTT.

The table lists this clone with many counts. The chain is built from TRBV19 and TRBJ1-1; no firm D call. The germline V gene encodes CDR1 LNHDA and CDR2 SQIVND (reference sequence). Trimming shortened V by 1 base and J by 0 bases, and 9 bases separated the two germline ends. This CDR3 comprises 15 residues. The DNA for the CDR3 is TGTGCCAGTAGTATAGGTCCAGTAATGAACACTGAAGCTTTCTTT. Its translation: CASSIGPVMNTEAFF.